The 9 T cell receptor beta chains below come from one sample, sequenced in a study of cytomegalovirus exposure and HLA in healthy donors. PCR was performed using 60 Vbeta and 13 Jbeta primers. Libraries were prepared by immunoSEQ multiplex PCR; TCRdb keeps only in-frame clonotypes and omits some of them. The repertoire consists of nearly 200,000 clones, with 79% occurring once and the leading ten covering about 0.37%. Sequencing was performed on PBMCs. The receptors stem from a male donor in good health and CMV-seropositive.

This clone was observed a few times. The chain uses TRBV4-2 and TRBJ1-4; tentatively, D is TRBD1 (5 bases). CDR3 length: 16 amino acids. Trimming left V 5 bases short and J 8 bases short, with 21 bases between. Germline-derived CDR1 and CDR2 are LGHNA and YNFKEQ. The CDR3 loop reads CASSGRTGGFEEKLFF. The CDR3 DNA sequence: TGTGCCAGCAGCGGACGAACCGGGGGATTCGAGGAAAAACTGTTTTTT.

This clone was observed a single time. V and J are TRBV2 and TRBJ1-1; D is perhaps TRBD1 (6 bases). CDR3 length: 14 amino acids. Looked up from germline, CDR1 is SNHLY and CDR2 is FYNNEI. Trimming left V 5 bases short and J 5 bases short, with 15 bases between. For the CDR3, the DNA is TGTGCCAGCAGTCAACAGGGTTTCCGTACTGAAGCTTTCTTT. Amino acids: CASSQQGFRTEAFF.

The chain combines TRBV29-1 with TRBJ2-1, with 10 bases identical to TRBD2. The CDR3 consists of 15 residues. V shed 6 bases and J 5 bases; nucleotides not matched to a gene: 10. Germline values: CDR1 SQVTM, CDR2 ANQGSEA. CDR3 sequence: CSVKRGTSAHNEQFF. The CDR3 coding sequence is TGCAGCGTGAAGAGGGGGACTAGCGCCCACAATGAGCAGTTCTTC.

The rearrangement links TRBV7-2 to TRBJ2-5; 11 nucleotides match TRBD2. J was trimmed by 2 bases and V by 5 bases; bases with no gene match: 7. Looked up from germline, CDR1 is SGHTA and CDR2 is FQGNSA. The CDR3 sequence is 16 residues long. The CDR3 DNA is TGTGCCAGCAGCCCCGGGACTAGCGGAACACAAGAGACCCAGTACTTC. Amino acid sequence: CASSPGTSGTQETQYF.

This sequence joins TRBV29-1 and TRBJ2-2; TRBD1 agrees at 7 bases. V gave up 5 bases and J gave up 6 bases; unmatched junction bases: 9. CDR3 length: 14 residues. Germline CDR1 reads SQVTM; CDR2 reads ANQGSEA. The CDR3 coding sequence is TGCAGCGTTTACAGGGGTTCTGCGGCCGGGGAGCTGTTTTTT. It encodes CSVYRGSAAGELFF.

The chain combines TRBV14 with TRBJ1-2, with TRBD1 identical over 7 bases. Germline CDR1 and CDR2: SGHDN and FVKESK. The CDR3 runs to 14 residues. With V trimmed by 3 bases and J by 2 bases, 3 bases remained unmatched. The CDR3 loop is CASSQGQQNYGYTF. The CDR3, as DNA: TGTGCCAGCAGCCAGGGACAGCAAAACTATGGCTACACCTTC.

The chain links TRBV14 to TRBJ1-1; D may be TRBD1 (5 bases). This CDR3 comprises 14 residues. Germline V lookup: CDR1 SGHDN, CDR2 FVKESK. Trimming pared 2 bases from V and 4 bases from J, leaving 11 bases between. The CDR3 sequence is CASSQQGGFTEAFF. As DNA, the CDR3 is TGTGCCAGCAGCCAACAGGGAGGTTTCACTGAAGCTTTCTTT.

The genes are TRBV30 and TRBJ2-7, with a possible D match to TRBD1 (6 bases). V was trimmed by 2 bases and J by 1 base, leaving 12 bases between them. Germline V CDR1 and CDR2: GTSNPN, SVGIG (reference sequence). CDR3 size: 14 residues. The CDR3 is CAWSKGTQSYEQYF. DNA for the CDR3: TGTGCCTGGAGTAAAGGGACACAATCCTACGAGCAGTACTTC.

This clone was observed once. The V call is TRBV30, the J call TRBJ1-1; TRBD1 is a possible D gene (5 bases). This CDR3 comprises 14 residues. The germline V and J ends were trimmed by 8 bases and 4 bases, with 20 bases remaining between them. The germline gives CDR1 GTSNPN, CDR2 SVGIG (reference sequence). In DNA, the CDR3 is TGTGCCAGGACTGGGGGGGGAGGTGTCACTGAAGCTTTCTTT. It specifies CARTGGGGVTEAFF.